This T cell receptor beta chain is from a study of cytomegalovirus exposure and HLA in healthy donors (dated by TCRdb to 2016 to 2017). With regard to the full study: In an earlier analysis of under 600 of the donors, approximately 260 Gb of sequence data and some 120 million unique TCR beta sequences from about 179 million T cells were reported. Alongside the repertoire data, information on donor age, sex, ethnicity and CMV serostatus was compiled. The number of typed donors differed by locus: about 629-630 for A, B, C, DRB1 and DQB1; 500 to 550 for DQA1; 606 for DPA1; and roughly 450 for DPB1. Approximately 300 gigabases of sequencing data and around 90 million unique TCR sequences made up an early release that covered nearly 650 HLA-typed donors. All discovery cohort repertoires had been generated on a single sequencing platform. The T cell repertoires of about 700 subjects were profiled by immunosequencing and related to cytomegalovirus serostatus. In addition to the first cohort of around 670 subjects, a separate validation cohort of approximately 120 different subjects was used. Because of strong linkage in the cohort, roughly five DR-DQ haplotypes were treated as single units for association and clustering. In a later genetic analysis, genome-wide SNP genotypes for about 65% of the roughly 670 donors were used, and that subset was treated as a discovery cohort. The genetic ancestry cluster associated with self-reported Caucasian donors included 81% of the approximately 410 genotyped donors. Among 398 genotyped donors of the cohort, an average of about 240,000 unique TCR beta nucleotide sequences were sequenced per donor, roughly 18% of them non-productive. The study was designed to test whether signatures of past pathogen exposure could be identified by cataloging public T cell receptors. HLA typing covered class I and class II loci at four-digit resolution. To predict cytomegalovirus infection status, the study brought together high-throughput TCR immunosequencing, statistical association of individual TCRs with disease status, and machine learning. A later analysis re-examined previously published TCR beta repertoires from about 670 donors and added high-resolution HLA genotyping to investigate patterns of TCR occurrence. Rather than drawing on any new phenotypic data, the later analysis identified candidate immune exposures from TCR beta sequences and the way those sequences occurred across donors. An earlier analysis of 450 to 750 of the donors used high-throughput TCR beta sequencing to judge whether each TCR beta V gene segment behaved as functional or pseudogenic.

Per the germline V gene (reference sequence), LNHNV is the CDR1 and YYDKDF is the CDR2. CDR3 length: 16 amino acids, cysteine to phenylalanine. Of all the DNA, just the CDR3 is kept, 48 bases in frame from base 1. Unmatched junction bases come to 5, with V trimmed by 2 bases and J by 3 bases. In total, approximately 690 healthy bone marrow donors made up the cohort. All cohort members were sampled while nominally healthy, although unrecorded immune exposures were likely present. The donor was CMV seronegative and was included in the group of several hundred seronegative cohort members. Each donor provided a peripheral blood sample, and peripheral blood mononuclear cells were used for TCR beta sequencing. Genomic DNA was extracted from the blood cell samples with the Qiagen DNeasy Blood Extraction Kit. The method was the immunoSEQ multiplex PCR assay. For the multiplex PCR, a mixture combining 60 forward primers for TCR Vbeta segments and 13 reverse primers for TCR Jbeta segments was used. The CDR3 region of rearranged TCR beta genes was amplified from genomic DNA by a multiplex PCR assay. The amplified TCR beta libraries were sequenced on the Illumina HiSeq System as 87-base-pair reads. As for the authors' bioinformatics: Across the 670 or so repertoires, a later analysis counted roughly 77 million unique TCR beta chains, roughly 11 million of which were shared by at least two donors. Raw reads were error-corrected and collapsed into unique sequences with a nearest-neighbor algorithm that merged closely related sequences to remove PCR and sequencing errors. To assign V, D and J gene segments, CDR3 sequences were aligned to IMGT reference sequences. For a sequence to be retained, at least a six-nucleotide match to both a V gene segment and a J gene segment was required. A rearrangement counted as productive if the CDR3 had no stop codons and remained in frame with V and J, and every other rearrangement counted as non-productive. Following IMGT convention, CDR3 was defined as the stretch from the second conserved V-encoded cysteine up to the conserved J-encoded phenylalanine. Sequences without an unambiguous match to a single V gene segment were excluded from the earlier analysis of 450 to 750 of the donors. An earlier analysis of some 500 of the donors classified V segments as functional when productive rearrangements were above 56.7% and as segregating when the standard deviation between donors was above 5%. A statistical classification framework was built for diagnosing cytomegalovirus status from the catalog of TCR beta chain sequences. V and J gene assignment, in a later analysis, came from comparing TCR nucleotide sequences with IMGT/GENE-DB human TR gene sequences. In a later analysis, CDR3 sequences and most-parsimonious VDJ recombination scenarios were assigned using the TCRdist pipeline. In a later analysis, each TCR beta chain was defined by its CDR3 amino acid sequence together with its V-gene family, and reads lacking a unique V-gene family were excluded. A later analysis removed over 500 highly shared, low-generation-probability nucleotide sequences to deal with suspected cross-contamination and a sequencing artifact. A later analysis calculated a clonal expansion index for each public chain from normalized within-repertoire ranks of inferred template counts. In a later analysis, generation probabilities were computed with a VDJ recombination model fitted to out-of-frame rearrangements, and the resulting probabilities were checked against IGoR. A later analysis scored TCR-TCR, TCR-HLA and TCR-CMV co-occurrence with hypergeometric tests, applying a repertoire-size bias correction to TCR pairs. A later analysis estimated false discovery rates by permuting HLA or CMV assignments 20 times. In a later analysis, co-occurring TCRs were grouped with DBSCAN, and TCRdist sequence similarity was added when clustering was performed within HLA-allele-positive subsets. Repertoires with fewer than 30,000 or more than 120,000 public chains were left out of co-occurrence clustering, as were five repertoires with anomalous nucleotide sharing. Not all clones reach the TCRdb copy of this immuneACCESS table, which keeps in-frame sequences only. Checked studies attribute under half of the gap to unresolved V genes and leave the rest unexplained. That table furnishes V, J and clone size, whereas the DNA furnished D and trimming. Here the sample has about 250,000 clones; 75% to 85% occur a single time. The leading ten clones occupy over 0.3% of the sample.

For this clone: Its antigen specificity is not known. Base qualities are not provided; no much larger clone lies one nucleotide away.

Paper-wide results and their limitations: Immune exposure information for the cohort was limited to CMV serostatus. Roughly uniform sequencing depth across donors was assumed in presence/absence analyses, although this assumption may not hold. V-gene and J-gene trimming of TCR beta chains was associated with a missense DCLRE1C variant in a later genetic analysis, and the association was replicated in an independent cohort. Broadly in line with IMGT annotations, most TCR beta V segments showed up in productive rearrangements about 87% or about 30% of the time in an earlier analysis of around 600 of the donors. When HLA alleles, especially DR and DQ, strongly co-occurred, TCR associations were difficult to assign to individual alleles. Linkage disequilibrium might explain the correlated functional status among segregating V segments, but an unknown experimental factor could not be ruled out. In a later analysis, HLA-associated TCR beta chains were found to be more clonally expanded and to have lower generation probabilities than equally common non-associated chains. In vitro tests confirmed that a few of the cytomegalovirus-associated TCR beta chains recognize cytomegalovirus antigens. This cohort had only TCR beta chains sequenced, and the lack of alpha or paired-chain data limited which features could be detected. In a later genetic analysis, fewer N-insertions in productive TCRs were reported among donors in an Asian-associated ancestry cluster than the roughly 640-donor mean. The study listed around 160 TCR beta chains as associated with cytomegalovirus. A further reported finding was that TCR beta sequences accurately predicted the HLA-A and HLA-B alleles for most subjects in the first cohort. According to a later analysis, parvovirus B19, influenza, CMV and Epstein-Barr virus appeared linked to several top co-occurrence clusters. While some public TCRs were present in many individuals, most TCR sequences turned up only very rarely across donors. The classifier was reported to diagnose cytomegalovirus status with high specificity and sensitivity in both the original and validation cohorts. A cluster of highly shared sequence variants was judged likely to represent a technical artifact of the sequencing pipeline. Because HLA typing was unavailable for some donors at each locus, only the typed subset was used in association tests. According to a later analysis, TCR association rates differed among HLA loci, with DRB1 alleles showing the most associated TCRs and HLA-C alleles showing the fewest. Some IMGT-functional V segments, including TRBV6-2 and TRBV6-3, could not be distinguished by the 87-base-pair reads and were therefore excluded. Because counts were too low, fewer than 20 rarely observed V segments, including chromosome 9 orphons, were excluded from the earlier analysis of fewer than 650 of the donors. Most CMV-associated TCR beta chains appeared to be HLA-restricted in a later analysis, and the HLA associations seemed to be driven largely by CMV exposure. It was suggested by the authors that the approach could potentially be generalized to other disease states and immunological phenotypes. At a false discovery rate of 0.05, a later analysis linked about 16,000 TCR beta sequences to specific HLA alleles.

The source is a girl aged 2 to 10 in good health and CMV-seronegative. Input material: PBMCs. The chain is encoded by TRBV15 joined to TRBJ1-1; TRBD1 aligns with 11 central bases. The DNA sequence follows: TGTGCCACCAGCAGACTGGGACAGGGGGGTTACACTGAAGCTTTCTTT. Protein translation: CATSRLGQGGYTEAFF.